The 25 T cell receptor beta chains presented below share a single source sample, sequenced in a study of T-cell reconstitution after alpha-beta-depleted transplantation in children (TCRdb year 2016). Libraries were built with PCR. TCRdb shows the sequencer as Illumina HiSeq 2500. TCR libraries were prepared with molecular barcoding, using unique molecular identifiers to normalize TCRbeta repertoire quantification. TCRdb redid the processing of the public reads, applying fastp at Q25 and MiXCR, and retained in-frame beta chains. Under each unique CDR3 protein, matching rows form one entry showing the most common genes and DNA. In this sample the table shows roughly 74,000 distinct CDR3 sequences, around 18% of which occur a single time. The ten top clones hold about 51% of the sample. The treatment or condition label here, explained by the study, means: allogeneic hematopoietic cell transplantation with graft depleted of TCRalphabeta T cells and CD19 B cells.

The sample consisted of PBMCs, mostly from graft donor cells, taken 360 days after TCRalphabeta/CD19-depleted stem cell transplant. The receptors shown here come from a male patient between 2 and 15 years old who had a stem cell transplant for acute lymphoblastic leukemia, so the T cells may come from the graft donor.

This chain joins TRBV12-3 or TRBV12-4 and TRBJ2-3; 8 nucleotides agree with TRBD2. V was pared by 6 bases and J by 3 bases, with 5 bases of the junction left unmatched. This CDR3 comprises 14 residues. The CDR3 region has the DNA TGTGCCAGCAGCAGCAGCGGGAGAACAGATACGCAGTATTTT. This translates into CASSSSGRTDTQYF.

This clonotype was seen more than once but under ten times. The genes are TRBV5-5 and TRBJ1-1; no definite D call. This CDR3 is 15 amino acids long. Germline assignment: CDR1 SGHKS and CDR2 YYEKEE (reference sequence). V was shortened by 0 bases and J by 0 bases, with 9 bases between the two germline ends. CDR3 loop: CASSLVGRMNTEAFF. DNA of the CDR3: TGTGCCAGCAGCTTGGTAGGAAGGATGAACACTGAAGCTTTCTTT.

The chain uses TRBV10-3 and TRBJ2-7; 15 bases fit TRBD2. The V gene end was trimmed by 11 bases and the J gene end by 6 bases; junction bases not matched to a gene: 2. Germline V gene sequence: CDR1 ENHRY, CDR2 SYGVKD. The CDR3 has 12 residues. In nucleotides, the CDR3 is TGTGCCGCGGGACTAGCGGGAGGCGAGCAGTACTTC. Amino acids: CAAGLAGGEQYF.

As concerns this clonotype: At one boundary the junction diverges from the germline segment, which might be a read error. This chain connects TRBV15 to TRBJ1-4; D call uncertain. Germline V lookup: CDR1 LNHNV, CDR2 YYDKDF (reference sequence). The CDR3 covers 14 residues. The CDR3 coding sequence is TGTGCCACCGCTTCGACAACAACCGATGAAGAACTGTTTTTT. The encoded protein is CATASTTTDEELFF.

This clonotype was seen a handful of times. The chain links TRBV6-5 to TRBJ2-7; possible D gene TRBD1, 6 bases. Germline lookup yields CDR1 MNHEY and CDR2 SVGAGI. This CDR3 spans 15 amino acids. V dropped 1 base and J dropped 3 bases, with 13 bases sitting between them. CDR3 sequence (DNA): TGTGCCAGCAGTTACTGGACAGTTGGTGGCTACGAGCAGTACTTC. Encoded protein: CASSYWTVGGYEQYF.

The sample holds a few counts of this clonotype. The V and J genes are TRBV7-2 and TRBJ1-4; possibly TRBD1 for D (5 bases). The CDR3 is 15 amino acids. V lost 6 bases and J 0 bases, leaving 11 bases between the germline ends. Per germline, CDR1 SGHTA and CDR2 FQGNSA. The CDR3, as DNA: TGTGCCAGCAGTTCCAGGGCCGCAACTAATGAAAAACTGTTTTTT. It encodes CASSSRAATNEKLFF.

This chain links TRBV7-9 with TRBJ2-7; 7 nucleotides align to TRBD1. This CDR3 has 16 amino acids. CDR1 is SEHNR and CDR2 is FQNEAQ in the germline V gene (reference sequence). Germline trimming cut 0 bases from V and 2 bases from J; bases unmatched to any gene: 7. The CDR3 sequence is CASSLALTGNTYEQYF. The CDR3 bases are TGTGCCAGCAGCTTAGCTCTGACAGGGAATACCTACGAGCAGTACTTC.

The table lists this clonotype with a few counts. The genes are TRBV4-2 and TRBJ2-5; 9 bases are a match to TRBD1. Trimming at V came to 1 base and at J to 6 bases, leaving 3 bases not matched to a gene. CDR1 is LGHNA, CDR2 YNFKEQ, per germline. There are 14 residues in the CDR3. The CDR3 bases are TGTGCCAGCAGCCAAGGACAGGGGGTACAGACCCAGTACTTC. It encodes CASSQGQGVQTQYF.

This rearrangement joins TRBV28 to TRBJ2-7, with 9 positions matching TRBD1. V was pared by 3 bases and J by 1 base, with 10 bases of the junction left unmatched. Per germline, CDR1 MDHEN and CDR2 SYDVKM. The length of the CDR3 is 17 residues. The CDR3 protein is CASSLRFGTGSSYEQYF. Written as DNA, the CDR3 is TGTGCCAGCAGTTTGCGCTTCGGGACAGGGAGTTCCTACGAGCAGTACTTC.

This clonotype was seen ten or more times. J is TRBJ2-1 and V is TRBV6-5, with D possibly being TRBD2 (7 bases). The CDR3 has 16 amino acids. V lost 2 bases and J lost 0, with 11 bases in between. Germline CDR1 MNHEY, CDR2 SVGAGI. CDR3 bases: TGTGCCAGCAGTTACGGGGGGGCTATCTCCTACAATGAGCAGTTCTTC. Encoded protein: CASSYGGAISYNEQFF.

This clonotype was observed a handful of times. The chain links TRBV6-5 to TRBJ1-2, with no clear D. The germline CDR1 and CDR2 sequences are MNHEY and SVGAGI. The CDR3 has 15 amino acids. The V end lost 0 bases, the J end lost 6 bases, and 14 bases lay between the germline ends. In nucleotides, the CDR3 is TGTGCCAGCAGTTACTCTCCTGGGTGGCCGAATGGCTACACCTTC. Translated: CASSYSPGWPNGYTF.

The rearrangement links TRBV20-1 to TRBJ2-2; D remains ambiguous. This CDR3 is built from 14 residues. The germline V gene encodes CDR1 DFQATT and CDR2 SNEGSKA (reference sequence). Deletions cut 4 bases from V and 7 bases from J, with 16 bases between. Written as DNA, the CDR3 is TGCAGTGCTATACGCTATGGGATAGTCGGGGAGCTGTTTTTT. Translated: CSAIRYGIVGELFF.

This clonotype was counted only a few times. The chain is built from TRBV11-2 and TRBJ2-7, with D possibly TRBD1 on 6 matching bases. Trimming cost V 5 bases and J 5 bases, with 19 bases left between them. The CDR3 extends over 15 amino acids. Germline V lookup: CDR1 SGHAT, CDR2 FQNNGV. This CDR3 reads CASSVSRRDTHEQYF. The DNA of the CDR3 is TGTGCCAGCAGCGTTAGTCGCCGGGACACCCACGAGCAGTACTTC. The whole variable domain, filled in from reference TRBV11-2 and TRBJ2-7, reads EAGVAQSPRYKIIEKRQSVAFWCNPISGHATLYWYQQILGQGPKLLIQFQNNGVVDDSQLPKDRFSAERLKGVDSTLKIQPAKLEDSAVYLCASSVSRRDTHEQYFGPGTRLTVT.

The CDR3 sequence: CASSFMQGRHEQYF. The CDR3 DNA sequence: TGTGCCAGCAGCTTTATGCAGGGGAGACACGAGCAGTACTTC. This chain links TRBV7-2 with TRBJ2-7; weak D call: TRBD1 (6 bases). The germline V and J ends were trimmed by 3 bases and 5 bases, with 14 bases remaining between them. From germline, CDR1 is SGHTA and CDR2 FQGNSA. The length of the CDR3 is 14 residues.

This clonotype was seen at least ten times. The chain uses TRBV2 and TRBJ2-1; tentatively, D is TRBD2 (6 bases). V was shortened by 6 bases and J by 8 bases, with 14 bases between the two germline ends. Germline values: CDR1 SNHLY, CDR2 FYNNEI. The CDR3 is 13 amino acids. The CDR3 region is CASSAGNGDEQFF. The CDR3 DNA reads as TGTGCCAGCAGCGCGGGGAATGGCGATGAGCAGTTCTTC.

The V call is TRBV20-1, the J call TRBJ2-2; D remains unclear. Per the germline V gene, CDR1 is DFQATT and CDR2 is SNEGSKA (reference sequence). V lost 2 bases to trimming and J lost 1 base, with 5 bases between them. The CDR3 totals 13 residues. The CDR3 reads CSARMENTGELFF. The CDR3 nucleotides read TGCAGTGCTAGAATGGAGAACACCGGGGAGCTGTTTTTT.

This sequence joins TRBV4-1 and TRBJ2-7; 7 bases line up with TRBD2. The CDR3 has 19 amino acids. The V segment lost 0 bases and the J segment 4 bases; nucleotides outside the gene matches: 18. The germline CDR1 and CDR2 sequences are MGHRA and YSYEKL. The CDR3 coding sequence is TGCGCCAGCAGCCAAGACGGTAGGAGGGAGGGACTGCGGGGATACGAGCAGTACTTC. This sequence encodes CASSQDGRREGLRGYEQYF.

The rearrangement uses TRBV7-9 and TRBJ2-3, with D uncertain. Germline CDR1 reads SEHNR; CDR2 reads FQNEAQ (reference sequence). V was trimmed by 1 base and J by 6 bases, leaving 11 bases between them. The CDR3 loop spans 14 amino acids. CDR3 in amino acids: CASSLVGSGDTQYF. The CDR3 DNA follows: TGTGCCAGCAGCTTAGTCGGCTCCGGGGATACGCAGTATTTT.

The genes are TRBV27 and TRBJ2-5; 7 positions agree with TRBD1. Germline trimming cut 7 bases from V and 2 bases from J; bases unmatched to any gene: 10. The CDR3 is 15 amino acids. Germline V gene lookup returns CDR1 MNHEY and CDR2 SMNVEV (reference sequence). The CDR3, as DNA: TGTGCCAGCAACCAATTTCCGGGACAGCAAGAGACCCAGTACTTC. Translating gives CASNQFPGQQETQYF.

The rearrangement links TRBV5-7 to TRBJ2-5; perhaps D is TRBD1 or TRBD2 (7 bases each). TRBV5-7 is treated as an ORF (open reading frame) with a function not yet certain. Trimming pared 1 base from V and 5 bases from J, leaving 12 bases between. There are 14 residues in the CDR3. CDR3 in amino acids: CASSLQGGAETQYF. As DNA, the CDR3 is TGTGCCAGCAGCTTGCAGGGGGGGGCGGAGACCCAGTACTTC.

The chain carries TRBV7-9 and TRBJ2-7; weak D call: TRBD2 (5 bases). Germline CDR1 reads SEHNR; CDR2 reads FQNEAQ (reference sequence). V was pared by 4 bases and J by 3 bases, with 16 bases between. The CDR3 covers 15 residues. The CDR3 region is CASSSIQKRIYEQYF. For the CDR3, the DNA is TGTGCCAGCAGCTCTATCCAGAAGCGGATCTACGAGCAGTACTTC.

This clonotype was picked up a small number of times. This chain joins TRBV20-1 and TRBJ2-7; 9 bases align to TRBD1. The CDR3 runs 15 residues. CDR1 and CDR2 from the germline V gene are DFQATT and SNEGSKA (reference sequence). J was trimmed by 3 bases and V by 5 bases; bases with no gene match: 11. The CDR3 region has the DNA TGCAGTGCTGGGGGACAGGGACGAAGCTTCTACGAGCAGTACTTC. It is translated as CSAGGQGRSFYEQYF.

This clonotype appeared a few times. The genes are TRBV6-7 and TRBJ2-7, with D tentatively TRBD2 (6 bases). TRBV6-7 qualifies as an ORF whose function is uncertain. The CDR3 runs 13 residues. Trimming left V 11 bases short and J 3 bases short, with 17 bases between. The CDR3 loop reads CAAEGGDYYEQYF. The CDR3 coding sequence is TGTGCCGCGGAGGGCGGCGACTACTACGAGCAGTACTTC.

This clonotype was observed a few times. This chain joins TRBV20-1 and TRBJ2-7, with TRBD2 identical over 9 bases. The CDR3 contains 13 residues. With 5 bases clipped from V and 6 bases from J, the junction kept 8 bases outside the gene matches. Germline assignment: CDR1 DFQATT and CDR2 SNEGSKA (reference sequence). Here the CDR3 DNA reads TGCAGTGCTGATATAGCGGGAGAAGGCGAGCAGTACTTC. Its protein is CSADIAGEGEQYF.

There are a few counts of this clonotype. The J gene is TRBJ2-4, the V gene TRBV27, with 8 bases that match TRBD1. J was trimmed by 4 bases and V by 3 bases; bases with no gene match: 5. Germline V gene sequence: CDR1 MNHEY, CDR2 SMNVEV (reference sequence). The length of the CDR3 is 15 residues. CDR3 amino acids: CASSLRTGSKNIQYF. CDR3 sequence (DNA): TGTGCCAGCAGTTTGAGGACAGGGAGTAAAAACATTCAGTACTTC.